The 13 T cell receptor beta chains given below trace back to one sample, sequenced in a study of CD8 T cells in ankylosing spondylitis. TCRdb analysed the 5' RACE reads with MiXCR anew, one entry per CDR3 protein. The data show about 260,000 distinct CDR3 sequences, with 20% to 30% seen just once and roughly 0.6% held by the top ten. The sequenced material came from blood, either unsorted or a sorted T cell fraction (not recorded which). These receptors were taken from a male donor with ankylosing spondylitis or in good health (not recorded which).

J is TRBJ2-7 and V is TRBV6-9; TRBD1 matches at 8 bases. CDR3 length equals 16 residues. Germline V CDR1 and CDR2: MNHGY, SVAAGI. The CDR3 sequence is CGQAPGQGAPVYEQYF. CDR3 DNA: TGTGGCCAGGCTCCGGGCCAGGGGGCGCCGGTCTACGAGCAGTACTTC.

The genes are TRBV28 and TRBJ2-2; a weak D match, TRBD1 (5 bases). The germline gives CDR1 MDHEN, CDR2 SYDVKM. V was pared by 3 bases and J by 0 bases, with 11 bases between. This CDR3 region has 16 residues. The DNA for the CDR3 is TGTGCCAGCAGTTTGGTCAGGGCCCCGAACACCGGGGAGCTGTTTTTT. This sequence encodes CASSLVRAPNTGELFF.

This clonotype came up a few times. The V call is TRBV12-3 or TRBV12-4, the J call TRBJ1-5; TRBD1 matches 9 bases. J lost 9 bases, V lost 6 bases, and 9 bases had no gene match. The CDR3 consists of 14 residues. CDR3 amino acids: CASRRGQGTLPQHF. The CDR3 nucleotides read TGTGCCAGCAGACGAGGACAGGGGACTTTGCCCCAGCATTTT.

This clonotype was counted only a few times. This chain connects TRBV6-1 to TRBJ1-1; no clear D gene. Trimming removed 6 bases at V and 2 bases at J, with 13 bases between. In germline, CDR1 is MNHNS, CDR2 SASEGT. CDR3 length: 14 amino acids. In nucleotides, the CDR3 is TGTGCCAGCAGGAACAGACCTGGTAACACTGAAGCTTTCTTT. As protein: CASRNRPGNTEAFF.

This clonotype was seen ten or more times. The CDR3 sequence: CSARVLGQVTDTQYF. CDR3 coding DNA: TGCAGTGCTAGAGTTTTGGGCCAAGTCACAGATACGCAGTATTTT. The chain uses TRBV20-1 and TRBJ2-3, with D uncertain. V lost 1 base to trimming and J lost 2 bases, with 13 bases between them. Germline lookup yields CDR1 DFQATT and CDR2 SNEGSKA (reference sequence). The CDR3 runs to 15 residues.

In its sample, this clonotype was seen many times. V and J are TRBV5-1 and TRBJ1-6, with D hard to call. Germline V gene data show CDR1 as SGHRS and CDR2 as YFSETQ. Trimming removed 0 bases from V and 11 bases from J, with 9 bases in between. The CDR3 extends over 13 amino acids. This chain's CDR3 is CASSLGGNPPLHF. The CDR3 bases are TGCGCCAGCAGCTTGGGAGGGAACCCACCCCTCCACTTT.

This clonotype was detected only a few times. The V call is TRBV20-1, the J call TRBJ1-1; TRBD1 might be the D (5 bases). The CDR3 runs 15 residues. Germline-derived CDR1 and CDR2 are DFQATT and SNEGSKA (reference sequence). Trimming cost V 2 bases and J 4 bases, with 17 bases left between them. CDR3 in amino acids: CSARPLRGVGTEAFF. For the CDR3, the DNA is TGCAGTGCTAGACCCCTCCGGGGGGTTGGCACTGAAGCTTTCTTT.

This clonotype was seen more than once but under ten times. This chain links TRBV20-1 with TRBJ2-1; weak D call: TRBD2 (6 bases). The V end lost 8 bases, the J end lost 10 bases, and 18 bases lay between the germline ends. Germline lookup yields CDR1 DFQATT and CDR2 SNEGSKA (reference sequence). The CDR3 is made up of 12 amino acids. The CDR3 region is CSSPRGGREQFF. The CDR3 coding sequence is TGCAGTTCCCCCCGGGGAGGACGGGAGCAGTTCTTC.

In this sample, this clonotype turned up many times. The chain joins TRBV3-1 to TRBJ2-7; TRBD2 might be the D (6 bases). Trimming shortened V by 8 bases and J by 0 bases, and 14 bases separated the two germline ends. The CDR3 totals 14 residues. CDR1 is LGHDT, CDR2 YNNKEL, per germline (reference sequence). This CDR3 is CASHRAGISYEQYF. Written as DNA, the CDR3 is TGTGCCAGCCATAGGGCGGGGATCTCCTACGAGCAGTACTTC.

The table lists this clonotype with a count of one. For the CDR3, the DNA is TGCTTTGCTAGAGATCGGAGGGGGATTGGCGACGAGCAGTACTTC. The encoded protein is CFARDRRGIGDEQYF. This chain links TRBV20-1 with TRBJ2-7; D may match TRBD1 or TRBD2 (6 bases each). The germline V gene has CDR1 DFQATT and CDR2 SNEGSKA (reference sequence). The CDR3 runs 15 residues.

This clonotype was detected many times. The chain is built from TRBV12-3 or TRBV12-4 and TRBJ1-5, with 9 bases matching TRBD1. The CDR3 runs 14 residues. V lost 5 bases, J lost 5 bases, and 4 bases stayed unmatched. In nucleotides, the CDR3 is TGTGCCAGCAGTCAGGACAGGGGAGATCAGCCCCAGCATTTT. Translating it yields CASSQDRGDQPQHF.

Comments on this clonotype: A much more abundant neighbour one base away suggests this may be a read error. This chain joins TRBV10-3 and TRBJ2-1; the D is unclear. CDR1 and CDR2 (germline): ENHRY, SYGVKD. The CDR3 runs to 13 residues. The V gene lost 6 bases and the J gene lost 7 bases, with 13 bases spanning the gap. CDR3 residues: CAIRPEAWNEQFF. The CDR3 region has the DNA TGTGCCATCAGGCCCGAGGCATGGAATGAGCAGTTCTTC.

V gene TRBV20-1 combines with J gene TRBJ1-4; maybe TRBD1 (5 bases). The CDR3 extends over 13 amino acids. The germline CDR1 and CDR2 sequences are DFQATT and SNEGSKA (reference sequence). Deletions cut 3 bases from V and 8 bases from J, with 13 bases between. The CDR3 DNA sequence: TGCAGTGCTAGGGGGCCTCAAAGGGAAAAACTGTTTTTT. As protein: CSARGPQREKLFF.